One sample yielded the 5 T cell receptor beta chains listed below, sequenced in a study of cytomegalovirus exposure and HLA in healthy donors. This PCR relied on a set of 60 Vbeta primers and 13 Jbeta primers. The repertoire was sequenced with immunoSEQ multiplex PCR; TCRdb's copy has only in-frame clones and lacks some. The table records roughly 100,000 clones, approximately 80% of them present only once. Material: PBMCs. The receptors were gathered from a woman aged 40 to 55 in good health and CMV-seronegative.

The CDR3 reads CASSSPQGVNTEAFF. DNA of the CDR3: TGTGCCAGCAGCTCCCCTCAGGGCGTGAACACTGAAGCTTTCTTT. The V call is TRBV7-9, the J call TRBJ1-1; the D gene is possibly TRBD1 (5 bases). Germline V gives CDR1 SEHNR, CDR2 FQNEAQ (reference sequence). The CDR3 sequence is 15 residues long. Trimming cost V 4 bases and J 0 bases, with 12 bases left between them.

The J gene is TRBJ2-1, the V gene TRBV27; the match to TRBD1 covers 9 bases. This CDR3 region has 15 residues. V trimming: 3 bases; J trimming: 2 bases; junction bases outside the gene matches: 2. CDR1 is MNHEY and CDR2 is SMNVEV in the germline V gene (reference sequence). In DNA, the CDR3 is TGTGCCAGCAGTTTTGACAGGGGGGCCTACAATGAGCAGTTCTTC. This codes for CASSFDRGAYNEQFF.

The chain combines TRBV7-8 with TRBJ1-1, with a weak D call TRBD1 (5 bases). The germline V and J ends were trimmed by 1 base and 7 bases, with 13 bases remaining between them. Germline CDR1 SGHVS, CDR2 FQNEAQ. CDR3 length: 14 amino acids. The DNA for the CDR3 is TGTGCCAGCAGCTTAGAAACGAAGGGGTATGAAGCTTTCTTT. It yields the protein CASSLETKGYEAFF.

The genes are TRBV12-5 and TRBJ2-5; TRBD1 agrees at 12 bases. Germline V gene lookup returns CDR1 LGHNT and CDR2 FRNRAP. V lost 3 bases and J lost 5; bases outside the gene matches: 7. The CDR3 contains 16 residues. CDR3 in amino acids: CASGFGDRGRWETQYF. In nucleotides, the CDR3 is TGTGCTAGTGGTTTTGGGGACAGGGGGCGTTGGGAGACCCAGTACTTC.

The V gene is TRBV19, the J gene TRBJ2-5, with 8 bases fitting TRBD1. The CDR3 consists of 15 residues. V dropped 4 bases and J dropped 4; count of bases not matched to a gene: 8. Germline CDR1 reads LNHDA; CDR2 reads SQIVND (reference sequence). For the CDR3, the DNA is TGTGCCAGTAGTAACCGGGACAGGTCTTCAGAGACCCAGTACTTC. Translated: CASSNRDRSSETQYF.